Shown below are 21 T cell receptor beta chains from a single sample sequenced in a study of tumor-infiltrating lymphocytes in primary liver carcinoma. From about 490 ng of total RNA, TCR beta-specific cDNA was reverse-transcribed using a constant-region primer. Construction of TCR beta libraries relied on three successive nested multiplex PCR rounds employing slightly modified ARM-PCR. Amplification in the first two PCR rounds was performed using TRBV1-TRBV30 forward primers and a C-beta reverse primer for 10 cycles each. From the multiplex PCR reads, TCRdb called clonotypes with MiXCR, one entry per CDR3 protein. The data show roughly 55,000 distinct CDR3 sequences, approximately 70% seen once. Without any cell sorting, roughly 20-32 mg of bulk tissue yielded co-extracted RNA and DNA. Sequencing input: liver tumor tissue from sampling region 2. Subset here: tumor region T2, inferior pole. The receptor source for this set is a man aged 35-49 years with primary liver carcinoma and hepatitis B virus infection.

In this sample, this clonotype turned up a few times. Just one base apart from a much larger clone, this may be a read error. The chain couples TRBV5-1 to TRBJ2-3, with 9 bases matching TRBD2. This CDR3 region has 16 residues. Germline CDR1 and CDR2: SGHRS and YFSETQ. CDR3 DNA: TGCGCCAGCAGCTCCCTAGTAGCGGGAGCCACAGATACGCGGTATTTT. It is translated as CASSSLVAGATDTRYF.

CDR3 sequence (DNA): TGCGCCAGCAGCCCAAAGAACAGGGGTCACGAGGAGCTGTTTTTT. Translating it yields CASSPKNRGHEELFF. The rearrangement uses TRBV5-1 and TRBJ2-2, with 7 bases fitting TRBD1. The ends lost 4 bases at V and 10 bases at J; junction bases unmatched: 13. The germline V gene has CDR1 SGHRS and CDR2 YFSETQ. CDR3 length: 15 residues.

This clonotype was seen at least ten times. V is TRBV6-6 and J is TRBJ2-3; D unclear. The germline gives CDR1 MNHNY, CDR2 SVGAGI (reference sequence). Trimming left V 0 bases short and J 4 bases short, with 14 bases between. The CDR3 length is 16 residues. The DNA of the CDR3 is TGTGCCAGCAGTTACTCGATGGGTCCAGCAGCAGATACGCAGTATTTT. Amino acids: CASSYSMGPAADTQYF.

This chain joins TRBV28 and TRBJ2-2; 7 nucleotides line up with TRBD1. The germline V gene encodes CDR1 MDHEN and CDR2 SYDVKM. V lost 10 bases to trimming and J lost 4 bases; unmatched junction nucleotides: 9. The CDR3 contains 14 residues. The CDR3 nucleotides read TGTGCCAACAGCCTGTCAGGGGGCACCGGGGAGCTGTTTTTT. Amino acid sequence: CANSLSGGTGELFF.

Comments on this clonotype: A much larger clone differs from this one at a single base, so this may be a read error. The CDR3 sequence is CSIVWATNEQFF. CDR3 bases: TGCAGCATTGTTTGGGCTACCAATGAGCAGTTCTTC. The chain uses TRBV29-1 and TRBJ2-1, with no clear D. Per germline, CDR1 SQVTM and CDR2 ANQGSEA. V was pared by 8 bases and J by 6 bases, with 14 bases between. The CDR3 contains 12 residues.

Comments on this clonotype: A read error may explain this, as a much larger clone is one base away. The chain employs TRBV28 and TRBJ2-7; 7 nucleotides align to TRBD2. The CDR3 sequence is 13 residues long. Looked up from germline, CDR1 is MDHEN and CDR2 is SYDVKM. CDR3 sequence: CVSSREGPYEQYF. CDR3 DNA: TGTGTCAGCAGTAGGGAGGGGCCCTACGAGCAGTACTTC.

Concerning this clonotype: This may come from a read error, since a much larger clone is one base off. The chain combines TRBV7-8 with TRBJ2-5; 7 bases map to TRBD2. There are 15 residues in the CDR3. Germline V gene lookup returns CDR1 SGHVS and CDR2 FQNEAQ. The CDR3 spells CTSSLGTTTSETQYF. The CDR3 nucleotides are TGTACCAGCAGCTTAGGGACTACCACCTCCGAGACCCAGTACTTC. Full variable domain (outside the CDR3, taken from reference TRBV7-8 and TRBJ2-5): GAGVSQSPRYKVAKRGQDVALRCDPISGHVSLFWYQQALGQGPEFLTYFQNEAQLDKSGLPSDRFFAERPEGSVSTLKIQRTQQEDSAVYLCTSSLGTTTSETQYFGPGTRLLVL.

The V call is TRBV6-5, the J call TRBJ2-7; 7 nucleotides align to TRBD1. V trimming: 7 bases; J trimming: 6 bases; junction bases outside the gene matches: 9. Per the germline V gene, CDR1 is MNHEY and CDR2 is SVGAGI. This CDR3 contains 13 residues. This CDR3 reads CASTQRQGGEQYF. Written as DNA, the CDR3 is TGTGCCAGCACCCAACGACAGGGTGGCGAGCAGTACTTC.

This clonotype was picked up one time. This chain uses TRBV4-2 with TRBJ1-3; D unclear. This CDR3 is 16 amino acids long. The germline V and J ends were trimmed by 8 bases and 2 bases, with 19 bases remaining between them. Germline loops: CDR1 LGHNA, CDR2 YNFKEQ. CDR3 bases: TGTGCCAGCTGTCAAGATGTAGGCCTCGCTGGAAACACCATATATTTT. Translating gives CASCQDVGLAGNTIYF.

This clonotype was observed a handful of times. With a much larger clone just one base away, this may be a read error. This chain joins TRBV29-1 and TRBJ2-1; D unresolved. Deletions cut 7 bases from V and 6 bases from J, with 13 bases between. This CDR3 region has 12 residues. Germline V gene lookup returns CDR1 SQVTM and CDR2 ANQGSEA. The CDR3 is CSDVWATNEQFF. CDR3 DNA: TGCAGCGATGTTTGGGCTACCAATGAGCAGTTCTTC.

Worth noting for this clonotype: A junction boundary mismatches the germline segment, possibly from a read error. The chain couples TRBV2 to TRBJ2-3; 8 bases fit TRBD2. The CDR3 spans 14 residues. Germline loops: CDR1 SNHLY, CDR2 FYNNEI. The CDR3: CASSGTSRRNTHYF. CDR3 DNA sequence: TGTGCCAGCAGTGGGACTAGCAGGCGAAATACGCATTATTTT.

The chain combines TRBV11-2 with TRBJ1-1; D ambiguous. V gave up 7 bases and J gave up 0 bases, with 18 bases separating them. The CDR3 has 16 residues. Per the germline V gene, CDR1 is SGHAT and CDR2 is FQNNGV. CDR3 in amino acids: CASIPSMGFVNTEAFF. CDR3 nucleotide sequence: TGTGCCAGCATCCCATCCATGGGGTTTGTGAACACTGAAGCTTTCTTT.

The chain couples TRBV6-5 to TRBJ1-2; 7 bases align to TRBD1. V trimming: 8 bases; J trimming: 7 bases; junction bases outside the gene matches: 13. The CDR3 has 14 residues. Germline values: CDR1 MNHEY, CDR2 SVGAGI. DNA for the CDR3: TGTGCCAGCGGCGGGACAGAGGGTTCCTGTGGCTACACCTTC. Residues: CASGGTEGSCGYTF.

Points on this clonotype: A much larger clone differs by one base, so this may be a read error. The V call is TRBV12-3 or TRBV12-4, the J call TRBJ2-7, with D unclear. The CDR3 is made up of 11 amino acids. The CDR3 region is CSSSQSLEQYF. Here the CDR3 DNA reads TGTTCCAGCAGTCAGTCTCTGGAGCAGTACTTC.

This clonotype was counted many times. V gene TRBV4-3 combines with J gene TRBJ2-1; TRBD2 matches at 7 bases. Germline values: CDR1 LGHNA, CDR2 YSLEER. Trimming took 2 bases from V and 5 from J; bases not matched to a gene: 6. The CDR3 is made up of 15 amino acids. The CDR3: CASSQIGLGHNEQFF. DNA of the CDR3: TGCGCCAGCAGCCAAATCGGACTAGGACACAATGAGCAGTTCTTC.

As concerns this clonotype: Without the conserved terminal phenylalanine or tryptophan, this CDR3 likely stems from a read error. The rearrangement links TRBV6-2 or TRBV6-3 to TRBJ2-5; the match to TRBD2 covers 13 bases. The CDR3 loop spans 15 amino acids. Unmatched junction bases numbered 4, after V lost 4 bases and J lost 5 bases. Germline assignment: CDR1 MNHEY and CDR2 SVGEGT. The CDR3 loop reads CASSWTSGSGETQYL. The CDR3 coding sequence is TGTGCCAGCAGTTGGACTAGCGGGAGTGGGGAGACCCAGTACTTA.

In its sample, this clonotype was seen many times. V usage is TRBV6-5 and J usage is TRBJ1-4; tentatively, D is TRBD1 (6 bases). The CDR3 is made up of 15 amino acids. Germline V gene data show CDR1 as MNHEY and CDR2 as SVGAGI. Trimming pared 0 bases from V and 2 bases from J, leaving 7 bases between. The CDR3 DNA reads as TGTGCCAGCAGTTACTCCCAGGGGACTAATGAAAAACTGTTTTTT. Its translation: CASSYSQGTNEKLFF.

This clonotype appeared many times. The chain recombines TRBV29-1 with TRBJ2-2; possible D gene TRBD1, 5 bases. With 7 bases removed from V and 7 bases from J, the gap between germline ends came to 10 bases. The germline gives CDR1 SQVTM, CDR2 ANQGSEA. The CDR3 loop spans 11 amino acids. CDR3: CSAKGNGELFF. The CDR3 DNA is TGCAGCGCCAAGGGGAACGGGGAGCTGTTTTTT.

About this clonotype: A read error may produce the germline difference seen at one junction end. The CDR3 DNA reads TGTACCAGCAGACCTCTAGCGGGTGGATTCATACCCTACAATGAGCAGTTCTTC. Its translation is CTSRPLAGGFIPYNEQFF. The rearrangement links TRBV6-2 or TRBV6-3 to TRBJ2-1; 8 positions match TRBD2. Looked up from germline, CDR1 is MNHEY and CDR2 is SVGEGT. CDR3 length equals 18 residues.

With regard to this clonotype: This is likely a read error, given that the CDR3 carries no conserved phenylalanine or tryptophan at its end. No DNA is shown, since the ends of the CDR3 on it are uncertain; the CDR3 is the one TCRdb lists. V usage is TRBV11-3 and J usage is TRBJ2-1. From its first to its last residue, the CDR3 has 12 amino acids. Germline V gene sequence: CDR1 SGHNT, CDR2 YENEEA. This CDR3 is CACSLNANEQFL.

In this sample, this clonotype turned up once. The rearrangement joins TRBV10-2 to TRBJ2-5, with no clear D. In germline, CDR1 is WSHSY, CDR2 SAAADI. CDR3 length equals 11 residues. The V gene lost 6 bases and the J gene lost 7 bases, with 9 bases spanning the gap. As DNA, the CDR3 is TGCGCCAGCAGGCATCAATTGACCCAGTACTTC. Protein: CASRHQLTQYF.